This T cell receptor beta chain is drawn from a study of T cells in Graves' hyperthyroidism and ophthalmopathy. Study-wide context: Any treatment followed the collection of peripheral blood at initial diagnosis.

In regard to this clonotype: A clone one base away is much larger, so this may be a read error.

RNA transcripts yielded amplified TCR beta CDR3 regions. The HTBI primer set served for first-round RT-PCR of the TCR CDR3. TCRdb re-called the multiplex PCR reads with MiXCR, one entry per CDR3 protein. This table has a few hundred thousand distinct CDR3 sequences, 15% to 19% appearing once. Per the germline V gene, CDR1 is SEHNR and CDR2 is FQNEAQ (reference sequence). Trimming stripped 4 bases from V and 1 base from J, with 13 bases between. This CDR3 has 15 amino acids. The chain carries TRBV7-9 and TRBJ1-1, with D uncertain. Material: blood. The sequence came from a woman aged 18-29 years with Graves' hyperthyroidism. The CDR3 protein is CASSWTQEKNTEAFF. DNA of the CDR3: TGTGCCAGCAGCTGGACCCAGGAGAAGAACACTGAAGCTTTCTTT.